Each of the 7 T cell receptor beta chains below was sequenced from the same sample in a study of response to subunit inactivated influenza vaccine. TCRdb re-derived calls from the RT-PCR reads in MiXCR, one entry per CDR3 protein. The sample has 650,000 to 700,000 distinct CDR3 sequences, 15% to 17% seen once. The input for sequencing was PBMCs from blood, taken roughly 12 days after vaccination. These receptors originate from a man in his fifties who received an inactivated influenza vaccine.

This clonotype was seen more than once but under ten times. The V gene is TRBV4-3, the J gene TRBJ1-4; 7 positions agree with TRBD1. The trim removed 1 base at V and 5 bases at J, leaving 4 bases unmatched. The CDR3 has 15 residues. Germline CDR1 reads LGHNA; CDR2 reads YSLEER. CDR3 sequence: CASSQARDRNEKLFF. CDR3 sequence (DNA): TGCGCCAGCAGCCAAGCCCGGGACAGAAATGAAAAACTGTTTTTT.

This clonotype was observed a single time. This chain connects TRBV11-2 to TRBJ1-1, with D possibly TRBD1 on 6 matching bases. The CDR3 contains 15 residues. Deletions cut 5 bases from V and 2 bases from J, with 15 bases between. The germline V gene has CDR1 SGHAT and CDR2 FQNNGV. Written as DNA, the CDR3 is TGTGCCAGCAGCCCTCTTACAGGGATAAACACTGAAGCTTTCTTT. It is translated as CASSPLTGINTEAFF. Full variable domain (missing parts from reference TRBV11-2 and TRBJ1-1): EAGVAQSPRYKIIEKRQSVAFWCNPISGHATLYWYQQILGQGPKLLIQFQNNGVVDDSQLPKDRFSAERLKGVDSTLKIQPAKLEDSAVYLCASSPLTGINTEAFFGQGTRLTVV.

CDR3 region: CASSYSYRVSSYEQYF. CDR3 coding DNA: TGTGCCAGCAGTTACTCTTACAGGGTCTCCTCCTACGAGCAGTACTTC. The chain recombines TRBV6-2 or TRBV6-3 with TRBJ2-7; D possibly corresponds to TRBD1 (6 bases). Germline CDR1 is MNHEY and CDR2 is SVGEGT. The CDR3 totals 16 residues. Trimming removed 0 bases from V and 0 bases from J, with 12 bases in between.

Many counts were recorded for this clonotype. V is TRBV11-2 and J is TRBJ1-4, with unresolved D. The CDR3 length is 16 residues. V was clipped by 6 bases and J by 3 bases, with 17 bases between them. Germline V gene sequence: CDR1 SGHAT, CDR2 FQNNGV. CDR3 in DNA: TGTGCCAGCAGTTGGGAGGTGGGCAGAGCTAATGAAAAACTGTTTTTT. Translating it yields CASSWEVGRANEKLFF.

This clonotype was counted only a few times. Here the CDR3 reads CASSFSWTSGAQETQYF. In nucleotides, the CDR3 is TGCGCCAGCAGCTTTTCTTGGACTAGCGGGGCCCAAGAGACCCAGTACTTC. This chain uses TRBV5-1 with TRBJ2-5; 12 positions match TRBD2. Germline assignment: CDR1 SGHRS and CDR2 YFSETQ. The ends lost 2 bases at V and 1 base at J; junction bases unmatched: 6. The CDR3 runs to 17 residues.

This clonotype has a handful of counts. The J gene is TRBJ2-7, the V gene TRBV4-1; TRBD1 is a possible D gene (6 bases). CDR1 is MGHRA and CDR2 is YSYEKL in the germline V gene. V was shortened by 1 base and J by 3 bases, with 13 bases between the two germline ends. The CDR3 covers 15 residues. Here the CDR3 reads CASSQVVRGNYEQYF. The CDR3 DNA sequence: TGCGCCAGCAGCCAAGTAGTCAGGGGAAACTACGAGCAGTACTTC.

Here the CDR3 reads CASSPDRVTHGYTF. The CDR3, as DNA: TGCGCCAGCAGCCCGGACAGGGTAACCCATGGCTACACCTTC. This chain connects TRBV5-1 to TRBJ1-2; TRBD1 agrees at 8 bases. The CDR3 is made up of 14 amino acids. Germline CDR1 reads SGHRS; CDR2 reads YFSETQ. The V gene end was trimmed by 4 bases and the J gene end by 6 bases; junction bases not matched to a gene: 8. Based on the CDR3 plus reference TRBV5-1 and TRBJ1-2, the full variable domain is KAGVTQTPRYLIKTRGQQVTLSCSPISGHRSVSWYQQTPGQGLQFLFEYFSETQRNKGNFPGRFSGRQFSNSRSEMNVSTLELGDSALYLCASSPDRVTHGYTFGSGTRLTVV.